What follows are 18 T cell receptor beta chains derived from one specimen sequenced in a study of blood T cell repertoires in COVID-19. Generated by immunoSEQ multiplex PCR, the TCRdb table keeps only in-frame clones and is missing some. The sample contains approximately 320,000 clones, roughly 90% of which appear only once. Sequences were obtained from PBMCs or T cells enriched from blood (not recorded which). The receptors here all came from a man aged 60 to 69 who had recovered from COVID-19.

This clone was observed a single time. The same CDR3 is also encoded by other DNA sequences in this sample. CDR3 bases: TGTGCCAGTAGTACGCAGGGAAACACTGAAGCTTTCTTT. Amino acid sequence: CASSTQGNTEAFF. V gene TRBV19 combines with J gene TRBJ1-1; possible D gene TRBD1, 5 bases. Between the trimmed V and J ends, which lost 4 bases and 2 bases, there was a span of 8 bases. This CDR3 is built from 13 residues. CDR1 is LNHDA and CDR2 is SQIVND in the germline V gene (reference sequence).

The genes are TRBV10-2 and TRBJ2-1; TRBD2 matches at 8 bases. V lost 5 bases, J lost 7 bases, and 10 bases stayed unmatched. This CDR3 is built from 15 residues. Germline CDR1 WSHSY, CDR2 SAAADI. CDR3 coding DNA: TGCGCCAGCAGTACAAGCGGGGGCCATGGGAATGAGCAGTTCTTC. Residues: CASSTSGGHGNEQFF.

This clone was seen only a few times. The chain links TRBV10-3 to TRBJ2-5, with 12 bases matching TRBD2. The CDR3 sequence is 15 residues long. The junction had 8 bases not matched to a gene; V was cut back by 10 bases and J by 2 bases. Germline CDR1 is ENHRY and CDR2 is SYGVKD. CDR3 protein: CATSTSGGPQETQYF. CDR3 coding DNA: TGTGCCACCTCGACTAGCGGGGGCCCACAAGAGACCCAGTACTTC.

This chain joins TRBV5-4 and TRBJ2-1, with D possibly matching TRBD2 (5 bases). This CDR3 spans 15 amino acids. CDR1 and CDR2 from the germline V gene are SGHNT and YYREEE (reference sequence). The germline V and J ends were trimmed by 1 base and 6 bases, with 14 bases remaining between them. Written as DNA, the CDR3 is TGTGCCAGCAGCTTGAGTGGTGCTAGCAGCAATGAGCAGTTCTTC. Its protein product is CASSLSGASSNEQFF. Based on the CDR3 plus reference TRBV5-4 and TRBJ2-1, the full variable domain is ETGVTQSPTHLIKTRGQQVTLRCSSQSGHNTVSWYQQALGQGPQFIFQYYREEENGRGNFPPRFSGLQFPNYSSELNVNALELDDSALYLCASSLSGASSNEQFFGPGTRLTVL.

This chain joins TRBV12-3 or TRBV12-4 and TRBJ2-3, with 13 bases identical to TRBD2. The CDR3 has 13 residues. Germline trimming cut 5 bases from V and 9 bases from J; bases unmatched to any gene: 2. CDR3 sequence (DNA): TGTGCCAGCAGTCCGGGACTAGCGGGAACGCAGTATTTT. It translates to CASSPGLAGTQYF.

The rearrangement links TRBV11-2 to TRBJ1-1, with D tentatively TRBD1 (6 bases). The CDR3 length is 16 residues. The germline gives CDR1 SGHAT, CDR2 FQNNGV. Trimming shortened V by 4 bases and J by 5 bases, and 20 bases separated the two germline ends. CDR3 bases: TGTGCCAGCAGCTCCCTCCAGGACAGCCCGCGGACTGAAGCTTTCTTT. Translation: CASSSLQDSPRTEAFF.

This chain joins TRBV6-2 or TRBV6-3 and TRBJ2-2; possible D gene TRBD1, 6 bases. CDR1 MNHEY and CDR2 SVGEGT come from the germline V gene. The CDR3 is made up of 15 amino acids. The germline V and J ends were trimmed by 4 bases and 5 bases, with 14 bases remaining between them. As DNA, the CDR3 is TGTGCCAGCAGTTCCGACAGGAACGGGACCGGGGAGCTGTTTTTT. It is translated as CASSSDRNGTGELFF.

This chain uses TRBV9 with TRBJ2-5; 10 nucleotides agree with TRBD2. The length of the CDR3 is 15 residues. Germline trimming cut 4 bases from V and 5 bases from J; bases unmatched to any gene: 8. Germline V lookup: CDR1 SGDLS, CDR2 YYNGEE. Written as DNA, the CDR3 is TGTGCCAGCAGCAGAGCGGGGGGGCCTCTGGAGACCCAGTACTTC. Translation: CASSRAGGPLETQYF.

In its sample, this clone was seen once. The chain couples TRBV4-3 to TRBJ2-2; D possibly corresponds to TRBD1 (6 bases). Germline V gene lookup returns CDR1 LGHNA and CDR2 YSLEER. V was pared by 1 base and J by 4 bases, with 13 bases between. The CDR3 extends over 16 amino acids. The CDR3 spells CASSQAQGGFTGELFF. The CDR3 coding sequence is TGCGCCAGCAGCCAAGCACAGGGCGGTTTCACCGGGGAGCTGTTTTTT.

The V gene is TRBV30, the J gene TRBJ2-1; D unresolved. Germline CDR1 GTSNPN, CDR2 SVGIG (reference sequence). Deletions cut 2 bases from V and 6 bases from J, with 5 bases between. The CDR3 totals 11 residues. Here the CDR3 DNA reads TGTGCCTGGAGTTACGGCAATGAGCAGTTCTTC. Its protein is CAWSYGNEQFF.

The chain couples TRBV7-8 to TRBJ1-5; D not certain. Trimming took off 0 bases at V and 8 bases at J, with 5 bases between the two ends. The germline CDR1 and CDR2 sequences are SGHVS and FQNEAQ. The CDR3 is 12 residues long. The chain's CDR3 is CASSLAYEPQHF. The CDR3 DNA sequence: TGTGCCAGCAGCTTAGCGTATGAGCCCCAGCATTTT.

V and J are TRBV4-1 and TRBJ2-3; a possible D gene is TRBD2 (7 bases). The CDR3 spans 17 residues. Germline CDR1 reads MGHRA; CDR2 reads YSYEKL. Trimming pared 3 bases from V and 5 bases from J, leaving 21 bases between. This CDR3 reads CASSHGMGGLGEDTQYF. CDR3 in DNA: TGCGCCAGCAGCCACGGCATGGGGGGGCTGGGAGAAGATACGCAGTATTTT.

This chain joins TRBV7-2 and TRBJ1-6; possibly TRBD1 for D (5 bases). Germline V CDR1 and CDR2: SGHTA, FQGNSA. V was shortened by 2 bases and J by 5 bases, with 16 bases between the two germline ends. There are 17 residues in the CDR3. In nucleotides, the CDR3 is TGTGCCAGCAGCTTAACCGGCTCGACAGTTAATAATTCACCCCTCCACTTT. Translated: CASSLTGSTVNNSPLHF.

Remarks on this clone: The sample has other DNA sequences that encode this CDR3 too. The chain is built from TRBV4-1 and TRBJ2-7, with D possibly matching TRBD1 (6 bases). This CDR3 region has 13 residues. V shed 4 bases and J shed 0 bases, with 7 bases lying between them. Germline V lookup: CDR1 MGHRA, CDR2 YSYEKL. Here the CDR3 DNA reads TGCGCCAGCAGCCCGGGACACTCCTACGAGCAGTACTTC. Its protein is CASSPGHSYEQYF.

This chain joins TRBV11-3 and TRBJ2-7; D is uncertain. Per the germline V gene, CDR1 is SGHNT and CDR2 is YENEEA. The CDR3 has 17 amino acids. Deletions cut 3 bases from V and 6 bases from J, with 24 bases between. The CDR3 region has the DNA TGTGCCAGCAGCTTTTTCCTCCGCAGTGCGTCGGGTCTCGAGCAGTACTTC. This codes for CASSFFLRSASGLEQYF.

This chain joins TRBV5-6 and TRBJ2-4; 8 bases are shared with TRBD2. Germline loops: CDR1 SGHDT, CDR2 YYEEEE. This CDR3 comprises 15 residues. With V trimmed by 4 bases and J by 12 bases, 15 bases remained unmatched. The CDR3 protein is CASSHRGTRVPSQYF. The CDR3, as DNA: TGTGCCAGCAGCCATCGGGGGACTAGGGTCCCAAGTCAGTACTTC.

The genes are TRBV24-1 and TRBJ2-1; D might be TRBD2 (5 bases). The CDR3 sequence is 15 residues long. Germline V gene data show CDR1 as KGHDR and CDR2 as SFDVKD. V was clipped by 5 bases and J by 4 bases, with 14 bases between them. CDR3 protein: CATSVDGNNYNEQFF. Here the CDR3 DNA reads TGTGCCACCAGTGTTGACGGGAACAATTACAATGAGCAGTTCTTC.

The CDR3 here is CASSQQRNTEAFF. Written as DNA, the CDR3 is TGTGCCAGTAGCCAACAGAGGAACACTGAAGCTTTCTTT. The J gene is TRBJ1-1, the V gene TRBV19; D call uncertain. Per germline, CDR1 LNHDA and CDR2 SQIVND (reference sequence). The CDR3 is 13 residues long. With 6 bases removed from V and 1 base from J, the gap between germline ends came to 9 bases.